This record looks at one T cell receptor (beta chain) sequence and its context. The data belong to a study of immune characterization of retroperitoneal liposarcoma. Trimming took 2 bases from V and 1 from J, leaving 11 bases between them. The CDR3 is 15 residues long. Looked up from germline, CDR1 is MNHNY and CDR2 is SVGAGI (reference sequence). TCRdb used MiXCR to reprocess the PCR reads, holding one entry per CDR3 protein. The data show some 9,600 distinct CDR3 sequences, with around a third seen just once and around 21% held by the top ten. This chain uses TRBV6-6 with TRBJ1-1, with D hard to call. The sample was tumor tissue. The clonotype originates from a male donor with retroperitoneal liposarcoma. The CDR3 region has the DNA TGTGCCAGCAGTTACGGGGAGGGATGGAACACTGAAGCTTTCTTT. Translating it yields CASSYGEGWNTEAFF.